The T cell receptor beta chain under discussion was sequenced for a study of T cell responses to AZD1222 COVID-19 vaccine. General study results and limits: Spike-specific TCR breadth and depth went up after people got two AZD1222 doses. Clonal diversity may have been underestimated, and the donors were mostly white British, with more females than males.

Libraries were prepared by immunoSEQ multiplex PCR; TCRdb keeps only in-frame clonotypes and omits some of them. Of around 58,000 clones in the sample, roughly 90% are singletons; the top ten hold more than 14%. This clone has just a few counts. What it recognizes is unknown. This CDR3 has 18 amino acids. With V trimmed by 5 bases and J by 8 bases, 17 bases remained unmatched. Germline lookup yields CDR1 SGHTA and CDR2 FQGNSA. The J gene is TRBJ2-1, the V gene TRBV7-2; 11 positions match TRBD1. The source is an adult who received the AZD1222 COVID-19 vaccine. Sample: peripheral blood, taken 28 days after the second AZD1222 dose. CDR3 region: CASSRSPFRDRGTYEQFF. Here the CDR3 DNA reads TGTGCCAGCAGCCGGAGCCCTTTCCGGGACAGGGGGACGTATGAGCAGTTCTTC.